This TCR beta chain was profiled in a study of OX40 agonist ivuxolimab in advanced cancers. Study details: With a range of roughly 20 to 79, age averaged about 59 years, and about 80% were male. General study points: Researchers did not establish what antigens the expanded peripheral T cells target. Low normalized clonal expansion also occurred in some nonresponding patients. Among the lowest peripheral clonal expansion occurred in 0.1-3.0 mg/kg partial responders.

Worth noting for this clone: The antigen remains unidentified.

Only in-frame clones appear in the TCRdb table, and some are missing; sequencing was by immunoSEQ multiplex PCR. The sample carries 72,000 or so clones, around nine tenths recorded once. This CDR3 spans 14 amino acids. Germline lookup yields CDR1 LGHNA and CDR2 YNFKEQ. Deletions cut 1 base from V and 2 bases from J, with 8 bases between. The starting material was CD4+ or CD8+ T cells sorted from blood, obtained in a trial of the OX40 agonist ivuxolimab. This clonotype was obtained from an adult with an advanced solid tumor such as melanoma, head and neck, liver or kidney cancer. The gene calls are TRBV4-2 and TRBJ2-5; no definite D call. CDR3 sequence: CASSQAPDQETQYF. In nucleotides, the CDR3 is TGTGCCAGCAGCCAAGCGCCCGATCAAGAGACCCAGTACTTC.